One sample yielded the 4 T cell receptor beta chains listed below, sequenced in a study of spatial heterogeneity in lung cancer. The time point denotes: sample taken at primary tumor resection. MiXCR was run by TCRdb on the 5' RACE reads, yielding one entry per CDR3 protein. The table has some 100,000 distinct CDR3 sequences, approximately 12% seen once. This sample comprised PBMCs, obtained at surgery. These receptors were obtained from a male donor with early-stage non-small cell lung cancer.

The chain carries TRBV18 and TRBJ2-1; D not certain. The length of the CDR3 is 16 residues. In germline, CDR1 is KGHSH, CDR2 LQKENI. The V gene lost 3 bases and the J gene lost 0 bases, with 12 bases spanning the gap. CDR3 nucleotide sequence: TGTGCCAGCTCACCGGGATTCCAAAGCTCCTACAATGAGCAGTTCTTC. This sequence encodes CASSPGFQSSYNEQFF.

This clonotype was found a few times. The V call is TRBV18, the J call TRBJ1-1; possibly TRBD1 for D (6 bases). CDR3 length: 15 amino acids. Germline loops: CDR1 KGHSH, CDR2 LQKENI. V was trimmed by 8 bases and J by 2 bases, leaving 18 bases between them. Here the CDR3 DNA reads TGTGCCAGCACCACGGGGGGCGGATTTAACACTGAAGCTTTCTTT. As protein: CASTTGGGFNTEAFF.

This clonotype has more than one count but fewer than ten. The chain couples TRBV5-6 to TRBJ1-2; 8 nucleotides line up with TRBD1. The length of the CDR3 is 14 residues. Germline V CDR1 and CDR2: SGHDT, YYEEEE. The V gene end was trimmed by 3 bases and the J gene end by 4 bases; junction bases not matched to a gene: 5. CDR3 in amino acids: CASSSYRGSYGYTF. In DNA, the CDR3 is TGTGCCAGCAGCTCTTACAGGGGGTCCTATGGCTACACCTTC.

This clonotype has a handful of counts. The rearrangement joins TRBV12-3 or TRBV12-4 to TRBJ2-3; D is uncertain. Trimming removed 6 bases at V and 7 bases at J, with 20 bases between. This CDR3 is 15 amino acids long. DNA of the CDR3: TGTGCCAGCAGCCCGAACAGCTTCCTCATGTATACGCAGTATTTT. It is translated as CASSPNSFLMYTQYF.